These T cell receptor beta chains were read from a single sample in a study of TIL therapy for anti-PD-1-resistant metastatic lung cancer. Measured with immunoSEQ multiplex PCR; TCRdb has only the in-frame clones, and not every one. The data contain some 60,000 clones, more than 60% of them seen just once; the ten biggest clones take up about 1.8%. Sequences were derived from blood, sampled at baseline. The receptors stem from a person aged 25 to 85 with non-small cell lung cancer. Each CDR3 is given with its conserved first and last residue. Fields, in order: D gene, J gene, V gene, clone size, CDR3 protein, CDR3 DNA. D genes are given only for firm matches. Expanded clones are given a class, and other clones once, few, many or no size at all.

-	TRBJ1-3	TRBV9	-	CASSTGSSGNTIYF	TGTGCCAGCAGCACAGGGTCCTCTGGAAACACCATATATTTT
-	TRBJ1-6	TRBV7-2	few	CASSLGVNNSPLHF	TGTGCCAGCAGCTTGGGGGTTAATAATTCACCCCTCCACTTT
TRBD1	TRBJ2-1	TRBV11-2	-	CASSPPGQAYNSEQFF	TGTGCCAGCAGCCCTCCCGGACAGGCCTACAATAGTGAGCAGTTCTTC
TRBD2	TRBJ2-7	TRBV5-6	-	CASSTSGTYEQYF	TGTGCCAGCTCGACTAGCGGGACCTACGAGCAGTACTTC
TRBD1	TRBJ2-7	TRBV7-9	-	CASSWGTGSDEQYF	TGTGCCAGCAGCTGGGGGACAGGGTCTGACGAGCAGTACTTC
-	TRBJ2-3	TRBV10-3	-	CAISEGGLSDTQYF	TGTGCCATCAGTGAGGGGGGGCTATCAGATACGCAGTATTTT
-	TRBJ2-7	TRBV11-3	-	CASSLNSYEQYF	TGTGCCAGCAGCTTAAACAGCTACGAGCAGTACTTC
-	TRBJ2-7	TRBV21-1	-	CASTLGKGTGGPYEQYF	TGTGCCAGCACCCTAGGAAAAGGCACGGGGGGCCCCTACGAGCAGTACTTC
-	TRBJ2-7	TRBV5-4	-	CASSLSPQAGANYEQYF	TGTGCCAGCAGCTTATCGCCGCAGGCCGGGGCGAATTACGAGCAGTACTTC
-	TRBJ1-2	TRBV7-3	-	CASSEWPNYGYTF	TGTGCCAGCAGCGAGTGGCCTAACTATGGCTACACCTTC
TRBD2	TRBJ2-7	TRBV7-2	few	CASSLASGMVYEQYF	TGTGCCAGCAGCTTGGCTAGCGGGATGGTCTACGAGCAGTACTTC
-	TRBJ1-2	TRBV4-3	few	CASSQAQAGYGYTF	TGCGCCAGCAGCCAAGCACAGGCAGGCTATGGCTACACCTTC
-	TRBJ2-5	TRBV11-3	few	CASSPIGGATQETQYF	TGTGCCAGCAGCCCCATTGGGGGCGCCACACAAGAGACCCAGTACTTC
TRBD2	TRBJ2-1	TRBV7-2	-	CASSPRLANNEQFF	TGTGCCAGCAGCCCTCGACTAGCGAACAATGAGCAGTTCTTC
-	TRBJ1-4	TRBV6-1	-	CASSDRRGATNEKLFF	TGTGCCAGCAGTGACAGGAGGGGGGCTACTAATGAAAAACTGTTTTTT
-	TRBJ2-1	TRBV5-1	-	CASSSARSVNEQFF	TGCGCCAGCAGTTCCGCCAGATCTGTTAATGAGCAGTTCTTC
-	TRBJ2-3	TRBV19	-	CASKPPYNTDTQYF	TGTGCCAGTAAGCCTCCATACAACACAGATACGCAGTATTTT
TRBD2	TRBJ2-3	TRBV7-2	-	CASRGGDTDTQYF	TGTGCCAGCAGGGGGGGGGACACAGATACGCAGTATTTT
TRBD1	TRBJ2-1	TRBV7-3	-	CASSFRVGKTGGPYNEQFF	TGTGCCAGCAGCTTCCGGGTGGGGAAAACAGGGGGCCCCTACAATGAGCAGTTCTTC
-	TRBJ2-2	TRBV10-3	few	CAISETGLKNTGELFF	TGTGCCATCAGTGAGACAGGCCTAAAGAACACCGGGGAGCTGTTTTTT
-	TRBJ1-2	TRBV28	-	CASSFDGYGYTF	TGTGCCAGCAGTTTCGACGGTTATGGCTACACCTTC
-	TRBJ2-7	TRBV5-1	-	CASSLYDYEQYF	TGCGCCAGCAGCCTCTACGACTACGAGCAGTACTTC
-	TRBJ1-6	TRBV2	few	CASSEAKSPLHF	TGTGCCAGCAGTGAAGCAAAATCACCCCTCCACTTT
TRBD2	TRBJ2-2	TRBV7-3	few	CASSPSAGKLFF	TGTGCCAGCAGCCCCTCAGCGGGAAAGCTGTTTTTT
-	TRBJ1-4	TRBV29-1	-	CSVIEPNEKLFF	TGCAGTGTAATAGAGCCTAATGAAAAACTGTTTTTT
-	TRBJ1-6	TRBV28	few	CASSFGASPLHF	TGTGCCAGCAGTTTCGGGGCCTCACCCCTCCACTTT
TRBD2	TRBJ2-3	TRBV7-3	-	CASSLRSERGDTQYF	TGTGCCAGCAGCTTAAGGTCCGAACGGGGGGACACGCAGTATTTT
TRBD1	TRBJ1-5	TRBV7-9	-	CASSRQGAQPQHF	TGTGCCAGCAGCCGACAGGGGGCTCAGCCCCAGCATTTT
TRBD2	TRBJ2-5	TRBV19	-	CASSIGGKETQYF	TGTGCCAGTAGTATCGGGGGGAAGGAGACCCAGTACTTC
-	TRBJ2-1	TRBV10-3	-	CTNHRGFTGNEQFF	TGCACTAATCATCGGGGGTTTACGGGTAATGAGCAGTTCTTC
-	TRBJ2-6	TRBV7-8	-	CASSKRTGTGANVLTF	TGTGCCAGCAGCAAGCGAACAGGGACTGGGGCCAACGTCCTGACTTTC
-	TRBJ1-2	TRBV7-3	-	CASSPTVYGYTF	TGTGCCAGCAGCCCGACGGTTTATGGCTACACCTTC
-	TRBJ2-3	TRBV5-8	-	CASSLFGRQYF	TGTGCCAGCAGCTTGTTCGGCAGGCAGTATTTT
-	TRBJ1-5	TRBV21-1	-	CASSKSLRGQGAPYSNQPQHF	TGTGCCAGCAGCAAAAGTCTAAGAGGACAGGGGGCTCCATATAGCAATCAGCCCCAGCATTTT
-	TRBJ2-7	TRBV28	-	CASSFGGRYEQYF	TGTGCCAGCAGTTTCGGCGGTCGCTACGAGCAGTACTTC
-	TRBJ1-6	TRBV11-2	-	CASSEDRTPLHF	TGTGCCAGCAGCGAAGATAGGACACCCCTCCACTTT
-	TRBJ1-6	TRBV6-4	-	CASSDSGGGSPLHF	TGTGCCAGCAGTGACTCCGGCGGAGGGTCACCCCTCCACTTT
TRBD1	TRBJ1-1	TRBV5-6	-	CASSNRGRVTEAFF	TGTGCCAGCAGTAACAGGGGGAGGGTCACTGAAGCTTTCTTT
-	TRBJ2-3	TRBV20-1	few	CSARVLGTQYF	TGCAGTGCTAGAGTGTTAGGTACGCAGTATTTT
-	TRBJ1-5	TRBV6-1	-	CASSEEVGWSNQPQHF	TGTGCCAGCAGTGAAGAGGTGGGATGGAGCAATCAGCCCCAGCATTTT
-	TRBJ2-7	TRBV28	-	CASSHMLGQGGYEQYF	TGTGCCAGCAGTCATATGTTAGGGCAGGGGGGTTACGAGCAGTACTTC
-	TRBJ1-1	TRBV6-1	-	CASSAPQGSTEAFF	TGTGCCAGCAGTGCACCCCAGGGTTCCACTGAAGCTTTCTTT
-	TRBJ2-2	TRBV6-5	-	CASSYLWTVPTGELFF	TGTGCCAGCAGTTACCTGTGGACAGTCCCCACCGGGGAGCTGTTTTTT
-	TRBJ1-6	TRBV4-3	few	CASSHRVESPLHF	TGCGCCAGCAGCCACAGGGTGGAATCACCCCTCCACTTT